This passage covers 5 T cell receptor beta chains from one sample sequenced in a study of T cell repertoires in ileal Crohn's disease. Data came from immunoSEQ multiplex PCR; TCRdb stores just in-frame clones and leaves some out. The profile covers under 2,500 clones, with around two thirds appearing a single time and 13% to 15% taken by the ten largest. Specimen: ileal tissue. The receptors were sampled from an adult with Crohn's disease.

This clone occurred a few times. The chain employs TRBV28 and TRBJ2-1, with 8 bases that match TRBD2. This CDR3 contains 18 residues. The V gene's germline CDR1 is MDHEN and CDR2 SYDVKM. The junction had 14 bases not matched to a gene; V was cut back by 4 bases and J by 3 bases. DNA of the CDR3: TGTGCCAGCAGTTCCCCGGAAAAAACTAGCGGAAACTACAATGAGCAGTTCTTC. Protein: CASSSPEKTSGNYNEQFF.

This clone was detected only a few times. The chain has TRBV6-5 and TRBJ1-5; the match to TRBD1 covers 9 bases. The germline CDR1 and CDR2 sequences are MNHEY and SVGAGI. With 6 bases clipped from V and 5 bases from J, the junction kept 2 bases outside the gene matches. The CDR3 covers 13 residues. The CDR3 DNA follows: TGTGCCAGCAGACAGGGGGCCGATCAGCCCCAGCATTTT. Residues: CASRQGADQPQHF.

This chain links TRBV6-1 with TRBJ2-2, with 14 bases matching TRBD2. Germline CDR1 is MNHNS and CDR2 is SASEGT. The V gene end was trimmed by 4 bases and the J gene end by 4 bases; junction bases not matched to a gene: 8. The CDR3 consists of 18 residues. The CDR3 reads CASSALTSGGAGTGELFF. The CDR3 DNA reads as TGTGCCAGCAGTGCACTGACTAGCGGGGGGGCGGGCACCGGGGAGCTGTTTTTT.

The chain couples TRBV10-3 to TRBJ2-3; no definite D call. The CDR3 consists of 14 residues. From germline, CDR1 is ENHRY and CDR2 SYGVKD. The V gene lost 4 bases and the J gene lost 2 bases, with 10 bases spanning the gap. The CDR3 DNA reads TGTGCCATCAGTGGTTGGCGGCCCACAGATACGCAGTATTTT. Protein sequence: CAISGWRPTDTQYF.

The V gene is TRBV6-5, the J gene TRBJ2-7; possibly TRBD2 for D (5 bases). The CDR3 runs to 14 residues. V was shortened by 0 bases and J by 6 bases, with 12 bases between the two germline ends. The germline V gene encodes CDR1 MNHEY and CDR2 SVGAGI. The CDR3 here is CASSYSIRGGEQYF. The CDR3 region has the DNA TGTGCCAGCAGTTACTCGATTCGGGGTGGCGAGCAGTACTTC.